This TCR beta chain was captured by sequencing in a study of T cells in Graves' hyperthyroidism and ophthalmopathy. This clonotype was seen a single time. V was pared by 4 bases and J by 11 bases, with 17 bases between. Germline V gene lookup returns CDR1 DFQATT and CDR2 SNEGSKA (reference sequence). This CDR3 spans 13 amino acids. Authors of the study amplified TCR beta CDR3 regions from RNA transcripts. First-round RT-PCR of the TCR CDR3 relied on the HTBI primer set. Each CDR3 protein is one row after TCRdb ran MiXCR on the multiplex PCR reads. Of roughly 300,000 distinct CDR3 sequences listed, about 20% are singletons.

The sample consisted of blood. The genes are TRBV20-1 and TRBJ1-4; D might be TRBD1 (6 bases). The TCR was taken from a woman in her 50s with Graves' hyperthyroidism. CDR3 in amino acids: CSATIPGERKLFF. The CDR3 nucleotides are TGCAGTGCTACCATTCCAGGGGAGAGGAAACTGTTTTTT.